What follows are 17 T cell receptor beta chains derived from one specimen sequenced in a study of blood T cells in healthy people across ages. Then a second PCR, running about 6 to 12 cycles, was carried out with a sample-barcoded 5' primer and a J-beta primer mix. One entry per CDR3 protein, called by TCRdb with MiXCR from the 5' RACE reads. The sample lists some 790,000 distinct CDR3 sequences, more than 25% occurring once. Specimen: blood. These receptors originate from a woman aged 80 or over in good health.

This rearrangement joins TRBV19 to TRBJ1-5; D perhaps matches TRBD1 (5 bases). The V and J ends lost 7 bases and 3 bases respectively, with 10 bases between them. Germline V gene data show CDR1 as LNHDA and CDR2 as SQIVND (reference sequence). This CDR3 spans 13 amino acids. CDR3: CASMDTVNQPQHF. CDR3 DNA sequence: TGTGCCAGTATGGACACGGTCAATCAGCCCCAGCATTTT.

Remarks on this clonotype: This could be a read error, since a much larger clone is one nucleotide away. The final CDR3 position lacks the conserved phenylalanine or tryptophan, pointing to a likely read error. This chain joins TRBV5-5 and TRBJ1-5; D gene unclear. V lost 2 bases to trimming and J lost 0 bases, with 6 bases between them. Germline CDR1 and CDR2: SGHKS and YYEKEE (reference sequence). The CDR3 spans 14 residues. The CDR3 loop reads CASSFGYSNQPQHV. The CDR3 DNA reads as TGTGCCAGCAGCTTTGGCTATAGCAATCAGCCCCAGCATGTT.

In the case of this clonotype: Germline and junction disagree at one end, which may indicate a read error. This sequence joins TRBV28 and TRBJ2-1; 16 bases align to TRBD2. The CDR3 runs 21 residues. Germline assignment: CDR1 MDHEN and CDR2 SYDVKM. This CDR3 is CASSPSAFAGTSGGAVYEQFF. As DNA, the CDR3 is TGTGCTAGCAGTCCCTCGGCGTTCGCCGGGACTAGCGGGGGGGCCGTCTACGAGCAGTTCTTC.

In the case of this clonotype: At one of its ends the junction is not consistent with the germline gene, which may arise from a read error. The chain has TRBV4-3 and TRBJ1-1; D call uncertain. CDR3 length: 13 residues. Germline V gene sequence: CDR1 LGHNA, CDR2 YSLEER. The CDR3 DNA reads TGCGTCAGCGCCCGGCGAACGAACACTGAAGCTTTCTTT. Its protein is CVSARRTNTEAFF.

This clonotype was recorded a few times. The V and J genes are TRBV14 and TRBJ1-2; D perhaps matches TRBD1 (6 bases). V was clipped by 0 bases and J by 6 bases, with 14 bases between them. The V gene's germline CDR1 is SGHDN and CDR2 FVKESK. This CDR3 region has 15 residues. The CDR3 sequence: CASSQDLRGANGYTF. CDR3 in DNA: TGTGCCAGCAGCCAAGATTTGCGGGGGGCGAATGGCTACACCTTC.

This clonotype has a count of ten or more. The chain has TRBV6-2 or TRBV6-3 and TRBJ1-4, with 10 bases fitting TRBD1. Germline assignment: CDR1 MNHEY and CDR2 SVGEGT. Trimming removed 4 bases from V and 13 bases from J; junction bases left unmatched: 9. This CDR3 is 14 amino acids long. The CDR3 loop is CASSSTGGKSRLFF. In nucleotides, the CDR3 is TGTGCCAGCAGTTCGACAGGGGGCAAGAGTCGACTGTTTTTT.

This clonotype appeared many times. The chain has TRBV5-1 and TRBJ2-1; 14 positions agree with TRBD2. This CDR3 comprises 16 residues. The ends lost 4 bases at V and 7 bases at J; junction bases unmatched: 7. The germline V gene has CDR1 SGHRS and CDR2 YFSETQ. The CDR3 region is CASSVTSGGALNEQFF. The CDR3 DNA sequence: TGCGCCAGCAGCGTGACTAGCGGGGGGGCTTTAAATGAGCAGTTCTTC.

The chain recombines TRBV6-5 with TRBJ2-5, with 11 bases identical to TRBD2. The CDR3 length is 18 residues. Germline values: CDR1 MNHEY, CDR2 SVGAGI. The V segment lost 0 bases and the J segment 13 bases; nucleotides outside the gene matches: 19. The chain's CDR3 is CASSYSLEGLAENYERYF. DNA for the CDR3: TGTGCCAGCAGTTACTCGCTTGAGGGACTAGCGGAGAACTATGAGCGGTACTTC.

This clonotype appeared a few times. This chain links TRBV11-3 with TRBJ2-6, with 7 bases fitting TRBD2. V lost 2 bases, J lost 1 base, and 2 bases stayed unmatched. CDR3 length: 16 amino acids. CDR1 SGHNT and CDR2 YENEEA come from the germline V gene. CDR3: CASSLSGLSGANVLTF. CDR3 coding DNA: TGTGCCAGCAGCTTATCGGGACTATCTGGGGCCAACGTCCTGACTTTC.

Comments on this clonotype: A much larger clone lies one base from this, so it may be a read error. CDR3 in DNA: TGTGCCATCAGTGAGAGAAGGACAGGGGGGGGCAATCAGCCCCCGCATTTT. Its translation: CAISERRTGGGNQPPHF. The chain joins TRBV10-3 to TRBJ1-5, with 10 bases identical to TRBD1. Germline lookup yields CDR1 ENHRY and CDR2 SYGVKD. CDR3 size: 17 residues.

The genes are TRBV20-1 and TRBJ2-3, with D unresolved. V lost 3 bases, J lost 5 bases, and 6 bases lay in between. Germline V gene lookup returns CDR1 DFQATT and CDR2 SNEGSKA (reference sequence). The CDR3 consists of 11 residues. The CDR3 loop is CSARILDTQYF. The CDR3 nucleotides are TGCAGTGCTAGGATATTAGATACGCAGTATTTT.

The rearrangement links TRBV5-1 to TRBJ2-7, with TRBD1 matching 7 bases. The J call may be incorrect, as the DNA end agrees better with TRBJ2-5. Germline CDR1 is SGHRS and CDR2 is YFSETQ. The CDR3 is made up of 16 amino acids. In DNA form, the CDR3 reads TGCGCCAGCAGATTCAACAGGGGAAGCGAGGGAGAGACCCAGTACTTC. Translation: CASRFNRGSEGETQYF.

Here the CDR3 reads CASSLGLVPARADTQYF. The CDR3 coding sequence is TGTGCCAGCAGTTTAGGTCTAGTGCCAGCGAGAGCAGATACGCAGTATTTT. This chain joins TRBV12-3 or TRBV12-4 and TRBJ2-3; D ambiguous. The V gene lost 1 base and the J gene lost 4 bases, with 18 bases spanning the gap. There are 17 residues in the CDR3.

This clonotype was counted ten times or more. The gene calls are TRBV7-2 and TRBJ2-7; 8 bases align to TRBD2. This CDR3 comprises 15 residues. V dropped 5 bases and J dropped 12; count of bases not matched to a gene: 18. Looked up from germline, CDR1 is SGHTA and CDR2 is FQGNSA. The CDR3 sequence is CASSTTPYGGTSLYF. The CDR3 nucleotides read TGTGCCAGCAGCACCACACCTTACGGGGGGACTAGTCTGTACTTC.

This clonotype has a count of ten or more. The CDR3 sequence is CASSLRWNTEAFF. As DNA, the CDR3 is TGTGCCAGCAGCCTAAGGTGGAACACTGAAGCTTTCTTT. The V gene is TRBV7-2, the J gene TRBJ1-1; D is uncertain. V lost 5 bases, J lost 1 base, and 8 bases lay in between. Germline CDR1 and CDR2: SGHTA and FQGNSA. The CDR3 sequence is 13 residues long.

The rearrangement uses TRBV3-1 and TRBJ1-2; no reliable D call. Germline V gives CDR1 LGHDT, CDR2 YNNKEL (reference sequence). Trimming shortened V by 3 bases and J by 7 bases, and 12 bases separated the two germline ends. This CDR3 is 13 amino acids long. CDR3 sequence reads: CASSHGGYGGYTF. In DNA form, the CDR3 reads TGTGCCAGCAGCCACGGAGGTTATGGTGGCTACACCTTC.

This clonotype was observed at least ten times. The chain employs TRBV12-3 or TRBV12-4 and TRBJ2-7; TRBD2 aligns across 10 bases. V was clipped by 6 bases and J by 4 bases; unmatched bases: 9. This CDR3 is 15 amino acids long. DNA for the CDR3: TGTGCCAGCAGCACAAACCCTAGCGGGGGTTACGAGCAGTACTTC. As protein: CASSTNPSGGYEQYF.